The 4 T cell receptor beta chains below were found in one sample sequenced in a study of T cells in women clearing cervical HPV infection. TCRdb's table, derived via immunoSEQ multiplex PCR, lists solely in-frame clones and lacks some. The specimen's table records about 34,000 clones. Sequences were obtained from blood buffy coat. The receptor source for this set is a woman between 18 and 69 years old with a cervical HPV16 infection that either progressed to CIN3+ or cleared (not recorded which).

As to this clone: The read finishes 3 residues shy of the CDR3 end, and the germline J gene is used to complete it. The rearrangement joins TRBV7-9 to TRBJ2-3; D is perhaps TRBD1 (6 bases). Germline lookup yields CDR1 SEHNR and CDR2 FQNEAQ (reference sequence). CDR3 length: 13 residues. CDR3 in amino acids: CASSLGSQGTQYF. The sequenced part of the CDR3 DNA is TGTGCCAGCAGCTTGGGCTCCCAGGGGACG.

Note on this clone: The read ends 3 residues early relative to the CDR3; the germline J gene fills the gap. The rearrangement links TRBV27 to TRBJ2-2; D possibly corresponds to TRBD1 (6 bases). Germline values: CDR1 MNHEY, CDR2 SMNVEV (reference sequence). The V and J ends lost 8 bases and 1 base respectively, with 11 bases between them. The CDR3 has 14 residues. Incomplete CDR3 DNA: TGTGCCAGCCAGGGGATTTTGAACACCGGGGAG. This codes for CASQGILNTGE. The complete CDR3 reads CASQGILNTGELFF.

Concerning this clone: With the read ending 3 residues before the CDR3 end, the germline J gene is used to fill in that end. The chain links TRBV7-2 to TRBJ2-3, with D uncertain. Germline CDR1 reads SGHTA; CDR2 reads FQGNSA. The CDR3 runs 12 residues. V lost 3 bases, J lost 1 base, and 2 bases lay in between. The CDR3 sequence: CASSFGTDTQYF. The CDR3 DNA, read in part, is TGTGCCAGCAGCTTCGGCACAGATACG.

Turning to this clone: From the germline J gene comes the end of the CDR3, since the read stops 3 residues before it. V usage is TRBV10-3 and J usage is TRBJ1-1, with 7 bases fitting TRBD1. This CDR3 is 15 amino acids long. Germline CDR1 and CDR2: ENHRY and SYGVKD. CDR3 bases read: TGTGCCATCAGTGATCAGACAGGGTCAAGGGTGTGG. This codes for CAISDQTGSRVW. The entire CDR3 reads CAISDQTGSRVWAFF.